A selection of T cell receptor beta chains follows, all from one sample in a study of cytomegalovirus exposure and HLA in healthy donors. TCRdb's copy holds only in-frame clones and misses some; the assay was immunoSEQ multiplex PCR. The sample includes about 140,000 clones, around 80% seen only once; the top ten take about 1.3%. Material: PBMCs. These receptor sequences come from a female donor in good health and CMV-seronegative. CDR3s include the opening cysteine and the closing phenylalanine or tryptophan. A D gene is named only where the DNA matches it firmly. The size entry is marked missing in some rows and otherwise reads once, few, many or a size class.

CDR3 protein,CDR3 DNA,J gene,D gene,V gene,clone size
CASSLVGGEGYTF,TGCGCCAGCAGCTTGGTCGGGGGTGAAGGCTACACCTTC,TRBJ1-2,NA,TRBV5-1,few
CASSISGSTDTQYF,TGTGCCAGCAGCATAAGCGGGAGCACAGATACGCAGTATTTT,TRBJ2-3,NA,TRBV7-9,NA
CASSLGQTSNQPQHF,TGTGCCAGCAGTTTAGGTCAAACATCCAATCAGCCCCAGCATTTT,TRBJ1-5,NA,TRBV28,NA
CASSDWRSYSNQPQHF,TGTGCCAGCAGTGACTGGAGATCCTATAGCAATCAGCCCCAGCATTTT,TRBJ1-5,NA,TRBV6-4,NA
CAWSGDRGYEQYF,TGTGCCTGGAGTGGTGACAGGGGGTACGAGCAGTACTTC,TRBJ2-7,TRBD1,TRBV30,NA
CASSLDRTGENTGELFF,TGTGCCAGCAGCTTAGATCGAACAGGGGAGAACACCGGGGAGCTGTTTTTT,TRBJ2-2,TRBD1,TRBV7-8,NA
CASSATDYEQYF,TGTGCCAGCAGCGCGACAGACTACGAGCAGTACTTC,TRBJ2-7,NA,TRBV7-2,NA
CASSRTSGRYEQYF,TGTGCCAGTAGTAGGACTAGCGGGCGGTACGAGCAGTACTTC,TRBJ2-7,TRBD2,TRBV19,NA
CASSDGGARGYTF,TGTGCCAGCAGTGACGGGGGGGCCCGTGGCTACACCTTC,TRBJ1-2,NA,TRBV6-4,NA
CASSVAGGNNEAFF,NA,TRBJ1-1,NA,TRBV9,NA
CASRPGQGTYNEQFF,TGTGCCAGCAGGCCGGGACAGGGGACCTACAATGAGCAGTTCTTC,TRBJ2-1,TRBD1,TRBV2,once
CSVGTSGREEQYF,TGCAGCGTGGGGACTAGCGGGAGAGAGGAGCAGTACTTC,TRBJ2-7,TRBD2,TRBV29-1,NA
CASSLDSPRPTDTQYF,TGTGCCAGCAGCTTAGACAGCCCAAGACCCACAGATACGCAGTATTTT,TRBJ2-3,NA,TRBV5-6,NA
CASSQDQVGRTEAFF,TGTGCCAGCAGCCAAGATCAGGTGGGGAGGACTGAAGCTTTCTTT,TRBJ1-1,NA,TRBV14,NA
CASSQEINRGLDGELFF,TGTGCCAGCAGCCAAGAAATTAACAGGGGACTGGACGGGGAGCTGTTTTTT,TRBJ2-2,NA,TRBV4-2,NA
CARVRSVRDRDYDQPQHF,TGTGCCAGAGTCCGTAGCGTAAGGGACAGGGACTATGATCAGCCCCAGCATTTT,TRBJ1-5,TRBD1,TRBV5-3,few
CASSASGGRDEQFF,TGTGCCAGCAGTGCCAGCGGGGGGCGGGATGAGCAGTTCTTC,TRBJ2-1,TRBD2,TRBV2,NA
CASSQPYRGTEAFF,TGCGCCAGCAGCCAACCTTACAGGGGGACTGAAGCTTTCTTT,TRBJ1-1,TRBD1,TRBV4-1,NA
CASSPLGQDNQPQHF,TGTGCCAGCTCACCACTTGGACAGGATAATCAGCCCCAGCATTTT,TRBJ1-5,TRBD1,TRBV18,NA
CASSFGGIYEQYF,TGTGCCAGCAGCTTTGGCGGGATCTACGAGCAGTACTTC,TRBJ2-7,NA,TRBV11-2,NA
CASSLDRATEAFF,TGTGCCAGCAGCTTAGACAGGGCCACTGAAGCTTTCTTT,TRBJ1-1,NA,TRBV11-3,NA
CSVTTGSHQPQHF,TGCAGCGTAACGACGGGTTCGCATCAGCCCCAGCATTTT,TRBJ1-5,NA,TRBV29-1,NA
CASSSATLRLARTDTQYF,TGTGCCAGCAGTTCGGCAACATTACGACTAGCCCGCACAGATACGCAGTATTTT,TRBJ2-3,TRBD2,TRBV27,NA
CASSTETNGGNGQFF,TGTGCCAGCAGCACCGAGACTAATGGGGGGAATGGGCAGTTCTTC,TRBJ2-1,NA,TRBV6-5,NA
CASEAGLNEQFF,TGTGCCAGCGAAGCGGGGCTCAATGAGCAGTTCTTC,TRBJ2-1,TRBD2,TRBV7-9,NA
CASSLTVFANTEAFF,TGTGCCAGCAGTTTAACAGTGTTCGCGAACACTGAAGCTTTCTTT,TRBJ1-1,NA,TRBV28,NA
CASIPPAGGVDEQFF,TGTGCCAGCATCCCTCCAGCGGGAGGGGTAGATGAGCAGTTCTTC,TRBJ2-1,TRBD2,TRBV28,NA
CSVDWDRGLRGYTF,TGCAGCGTTGATTGGGACAGGGGGCTCCGTGGCTACACCTTC,TRBJ1-2,TRBD1,TRBV29-1,NA
CASSGDSRGYTF,TGTGCCAGCAGTGGGGACAGCAGAGGCTACACCTTC,TRBJ1-2,TRBD1,TRBV28,once
CASSEFGTAYEQYF,TGTGCCAGCAGTGAATTCGGAACAGCCTACGAGCAGTACTTC,TRBJ2-7,NA,TRBV6-1,NA
CASRSTQVGEQYF,TGCGCCAGCAGAAGTACTCAGGTCGGCGAGCAGTACTTC,TRBJ2-7,NA,TRBV5-1,few
CASSWTVNTGELFF,TGTGCCAGCAGCTGGACAGTGAACACCGGGGAGCTGTTTTTT,TRBJ2-2,NA,TRBV4-2,NA
CASSTVDKLNTEAFF,TGTGCCAGCAGTACCGTTGACAAACTGAACACTGAAGCTTTCTTT,TRBJ1-1,NA,TRBV28,few
CASSLREKLFF,TGTGCCAGCAGCTTGAGGGAAAAACTGTTTTTT,TRBJ1-4,NA,TRBV7-9,NA
CAISVLSSGSNEQFF,TGTGCCATCAGTGTATTATCAAGCGGGAGTAATGAGCAGTTCTTC,TRBJ2-1,TRBD2,TRBV10-3,NA
CAWSAPRGGGWINIQYF,TGTGCCTGGAGTGCCCCCCGCGGGGGCGGTTGGATAAACATTCAGTACTTC,TRBJ2-4,NA,TRBV30,NA
CASSVVASGMNEQFF,TGTGCCAGCAGCGTAGTGGCTAGCGGGATGAATGAGCAGTTCTTC,TRBJ2-1,TRBD2,TRBV9,NA
CSVEDGERDNIDTQYF,TGCAGCGTTGAAGATGGGGAGCGGGACAATATAGATACGCAGTATTTT,TRBJ2-3,NA,TRBV29-1,once
CASSHRGTGAPTGELFF,TGTGCCAGCAGTCACCGGGGGACAGGGGCCCCCACCGGGGAGCTGTTTTTT,TRBJ2-2,TRBD1,TRBV27,once
CASSSPGLAGWTGELFF,TGTGCCAGCAGTTCCCCCGGACTAGCGGGATGGACCGGGGAGCTGTTTTTT,TRBJ2-2,TRBD2,TRBV27,NA
CASSQEALYEQYF,TGTGCCAGCAGCCAAGAAGCACTCTACGAGCAGTACTTC,TRBJ2-7,NA,TRBV4-2,NA
CASSLGSLGELFF,TGTGCCAGCAGTCTCGGGTCCCTCGGGGAGCTGTTTTTT,TRBJ2-2,NA,TRBV28,once
CASSPRGGDTQYF,TGTGCCAGCTCACCACGGGGAGGAGATACGCAGTATTTT,TRBJ2-3,NA,TRBV18,NA
CASSSTGLAGVSEQYF,TGTGCCAGCAGCTCCACCGGACTAGCGGGAGTTTCCGAGCAGTACTTC,TRBJ2-7,TRBD2,TRBV7-9,NA
CASSFLVNTEAFF,TGTGCCAGCAGCTTCCTTGTGAACACTGAAGCTTTCTTT,TRBJ1-1,NA,TRBV11-1,NA
CASSIGRLAYDNEQFF,TGTGCCAGTAGTATAGGGCGGTTAGCGTACGATAATGAGCAGTTCTTC,TRBJ2-1,NA,TRBV19,once
CASSLQSLTGELFF,TGCGCCAGCAGCCTCCAAAGCCTCACCGGGGAGCTGTTTTTT,TRBJ2-2,NA,TRBV4-1,NA
CASSYGTGFNQPQHF,TGTGCCAGCAGTTACGGGACAGGATTCAATCAGCCCCAGCATTTT,TRBJ1-5,TRBD1,TRBV6-5,once
CSVEDKPGELFF,TGCAGCGTTGAGGACAAGCCCGGGGAGCTGTTTTTT,TRBJ2-2,NA,TRBV29-1,NA
CASSTGRTTEAFF,TGCGCCAGCAGCACCGGGAGGACCACTGAAGCTTTCTTT,TRBJ1-1,NA,TRBV5-1,once
CASSYGQINEQYF,TGTGCCAGCAGTTATGGGCAAATCAACGAGCAGTACTTC,TRBJ2-7,NA,TRBV6-5,NA
CASSLRASGVYEQYF,TGTGCCAGCAGCTTGAGGGCTAGCGGGGTCTACGAGCAGTACTTC,TRBJ2-7,TRBD2,TRBV5-4,once
CASSLAGTSSHEQYF,TGCGCCAGCAGCTTGGCCGGGACTAGTAGCCACGAGCAGTACTTC,TRBJ2-7,TRBD2,TRBV5-1,NA
CASSEVRGTSVYGEDSYEQYF,TGTGCCAGCAGTGAAGTAAGGGGGACATCAGTCTATGGTGAGGACTCCTACGAGCAGTACTTC,TRBJ2-7,NA,TRBV6-1,NA
CASSLWTDRNTEAFF,TGTGCCAGCAGTTTATGGACTGACAGGAACACTGAAGCTTTCTTT,TRBJ1-1,NA,TRBV28,NA
CASSHGTGDNEQFF,TGTGCCAGCAGTCACGGGACAGGAGACAATGAGCAGTTCTTC,TRBJ2-1,TRBD1,TRBV28,NA
CSGLQGAAYNEQFF,TGCAGCGGTTTACAGGGGGCGGCCTACAATGAGCAGTTCTTC,TRBJ2-1,TRBD1,TRBV29-1,NA
CASSLDPPTAATNEKLFF,TGCGCCAGCAGCTTGGACCCCCCCACAGCTGCAACTAATGAAAAACTGTTTTTT,TRBJ1-4,NA,TRBV5-1,NA
CASSHGTIVQETQYF,TGTGCCAGCAGTCACGGGACTATTGTCCAAGAGACCCAGTACTTC,TRBJ2-5,TRBD2,TRBV27,NA